Following are 30 T cell receptor beta chains from one sample sequenced in a study of blood T cell repertoires in COVID-19. Profiled with immunoSEQ multiplex PCR; TCRdb holds only in-frame clones, not every one. This sample has 120,000 to 150,000 clones, with 80% to 90% found just once. Sample: peripheral blood. All receptors come from a human donor with acute or convalescent COVID-19. The donor label of this sample is uncertain.

This chain joins TRBV5-1 and TRBJ1-2; 7 positions match TRBD1. This CDR3 spans 12 amino acids. The J segment lost 7 bases and the V segment lost 7 bases, leaving 7 bases of the junction unmatched. Germline V gene sequence: CDR1 SGHRS, CDR2 YFSETQ. The CDR3 coding sequence is TGCGCCAGCGCTGACAGGGACTCTGGCTACACCTTC. It is translated as CASADRDSGYTF. Full variable domain (outside the CDR3, taken from reference TRBV5-1 and TRBJ1-2): KAGVTQTPRYLIKTRGQQVTLSCSPISGHRSVSWYQQTPGQGLQFLFEYFSETQRNKGNFPGRFSGRQFSNSRSEMNVSTLELGDSALYLCASADRDSGYTFGSGTRLTVV.

This clone was detected only once. The V call is TRBV2, the J call TRBJ1-3, with D possibly matching TRBD1 (6 bases). V was shortened by 6 bases and J by 0 bases, with 12 bases between the two germline ends. Germline V CDR1 and CDR2: SNHLY, FYNNEI. CDR3 length: 15 amino acids. Here the CDR3 reads CASSPDRTSGNTIYF. The DNA of the CDR3 is TGTGCCAGCAGCCCGGACAGAACCTCTGGAAACACCATATATTTT.

CDR3 DNA: TGTGCCTCGGCAGGTAACTTGGTCTACGAGCAGTACTTC. It codes for CASAGNLVYEQYF. The gene calls are TRBV27 and TRBJ2-7; D not certain. The CDR3 contains 13 residues. CDR1 and CDR2 (germline): MNHEY, SMNVEV (reference sequence). Trimming shortened V by 11 bases and J by 3 bases, and 17 bases separated the two germline ends.

This CDR3 is CASMPTGRGGYTF. The CDR3 nucleotides are TGTGCCAGCATGCCAACAGGGAGAGGTGGCTACACCTTC. The V call is TRBV27, the J call TRBJ1-2; D might be TRBD1 (6 bases). Germline V gives CDR1 MNHEY, CDR2 SMNVEV (reference sequence). The CDR3 extends over 13 amino acids. Trimming shortened V by 7 bases and J by 7 bases, and 16 bases separated the two germline ends.

The CDR3 protein is CSVLPRDINEQFF. The CDR3 DNA follows: TGCAGCGTCCTCCCTCGGGACATCAATGAGCAGTTCTTC. The V call is TRBV29-1, the J call TRBJ2-1; weak D call: TRBD1 (6 bases). The CDR3 runs 13 residues. With 6 bases removed from V and 6 bases from J, the gap between germline ends came to 15 bases. CDR1 is SQVTM and CDR2 is ANQGSEA in the germline V gene.

V is TRBV19 and J is TRBJ1-5; no clear D gene. With 6 bases removed from V and 6 bases from J, the gap between germline ends came to 15 bases. CDR3 length: 14 amino acids. Germline V gene data show CDR1 as LNHDA and CDR2 as SQIVND (reference sequence). CDR3 nucleotides: TGTGCCAGTAGCCTCCATCGGGTTATTCAGCCCCAGCATTTT. This translates into CASSLHRVIQPQHF.

This clone was seen many times. CDR3 nucleotide sequence: TGTGCCAGCAGCCCGGGACAGGAGACAACTAATGAAAAACTGTTTTTT. Its translation: CASSPGQETTNEKLFF. The V call is TRBV11-2, the J call TRBJ1-4; TRBD1 matches at 8 bases. The CDR3 extends over 16 amino acids. Trimming removed 5 bases from V and 0 bases from J; junction bases left unmatched: 5. The germline V gene encodes CDR1 SGHAT and CDR2 FQNNGV.

CDR3 amino acids: CASSYSRVSGELFF. CDR3 coding DNA: TGTGCCAGCAGTTACTCGAGGGTTTCCGGGGAGCTGTTTTTT. The chain links TRBV6-5 to TRBJ2-2, with a weak D call TRBD2 (5 bases). The germline gives CDR1 MNHEY, CDR2 SVGAGI. The CDR3 contains 14 residues. V gave up 0 bases and J gave up 6 bases, with 8 bases separating them.

The chain joins TRBV5-1 to TRBJ1-2; 7 bases are a match to TRBD1. Trimming removed 0 bases from V and 8 bases from J; junction bases left unmatched: 7. The germline V gene encodes CDR1 SGHRS and CDR2 YFSETQ. The CDR3 sequence is 14 residues long. The CDR3 bases are TGCGCCAGCAGCTTGGAAGGGGGCAGTGGAGGCTACACCTTC. Protein sequence: CASSLEGGSGGYTF. Based on the CDR3 plus reference TRBV5-1 and TRBJ1-2, the full variable domain is KAGVTQTPRYLIKTRGQQVTLSCSPISGHRSVSWYQQTPGQGLQFLFEYFSETQRNKGNFPGRFSGRQFSNSRSEMNVSTLELGDSALYLCASSLEGGSGGYTFGSGTRLTVV.

The J gene is TRBJ2-4, the V gene TRBV19; TRBD1 agrees at 9 bases. CDR1 LNHDA and CDR2 SQIVND come from the germline V gene (reference sequence). The CDR3 length is 13 residues. V lost 8 bases, J lost 15 bases, and 14 bases stayed unmatched. The CDR3: CASRDLGQGSTYF. CDR3 nucleotide sequence: TGTGCCAGTCGAGACCTCGGACAGGGGAGCACGTACTTC.

V and J are TRBV13 and TRBJ2-3; TRBD2 agrees at 12 bases. The CDR3 runs 16 residues. Unmatched junction bases numbered 7, after V lost 5 bases and J lost 4 bases. The germline V gene has CDR1 PRHDT and CDR2 FYEKMQ (reference sequence). This chain's CDR3 is CASSKLAGGWSDTQYF. CDR3 bases: TGTGCCAGCAGCAAACTAGCGGGGGGCTGGTCAGATACGCAGTATTTT.

The chain links TRBV11-1 to TRBJ2-7, with D maybe TRBD2 (6 bases). CDR3 size: 15 residues. CDR1 SGHAT and CDR2 FQDESV come from the germline V gene (reference sequence). The V end was cut by 5 bases, the J end by 3 bases, with 17 bases between. This CDR3 reads CASSPRGAGFYEQYV. The DNA for the CDR3 is TGTGCCAGCAGCCCCCGCGGGGCAGGTTTCTACGAGCAGTACGTC.

As concerns this clone: The sample contains more than one DNA sequence encoding this CDR3. The chain is built from TRBV5-1 and TRBJ1-1; D is unclear. Germline loops: CDR1 SGHRS, CDR2 YFSETQ. The CDR3 has 13 amino acids. V was cut by 0 bases and J by 4 bases, with 7 bases left in between. This CDR3 reads CASSLGGGTEAFF. DNA for the CDR3: TGCGCCAGCAGCTTGGGAGGTGGCACTGAAGCTTTCTTT.

This clone turned up a few times. V and J are TRBV27 and TRBJ2-1; the match to TRBD2 covers 8 bases. J gave up 5 bases and V 5 bases, and 8 bases lay outside the gene matches. This CDR3 comprises 15 residues. CDR1 is MNHEY and CDR2 is SMNVEV in the germline V gene (reference sequence). CDR3 sequence (DNA): TGTGCCAGCAGTCCGCCGGGGGGGTCCCACAATGAGCAGTTCTTC. This sequence encodes CASSPPGGSHNEQFF.

This chain links TRBV30 with TRBJ1-1, with unresolved D. CDR1 and CDR2 (germline): GTSNPN, SVGIG (reference sequence). The CDR3 extends over 12 amino acids. For the CDR3, the DNA is TGTGCGATCCAACCCGGTAGGAGTGAAGCTTTCTTT. Translating it yields CAIQPGRSEAFF. Full variable domain (rest looked up from reference TRBV30 and TRBJ1-1): SQTIHQWPATLVQPVGSPLSLECTVEGTSNPNLYWYRQAAGRGLQLLFYSVGIGQISSEVPQNLSASRPQDRQFILSSKKLLLSDSGFYLCAIQPGRSEAFFGQGTRLTVV.

V is TRBV4-1 and J is TRBJ1-2; 12 bases match TRBD1. The V and J ends lost 3 bases and 4 bases, in that order; junction bases with no gene match: 0. CDR1 is MGHRA, CDR2 YSYEKL, per germline. CDR3 size: 14 residues. This chain's CDR3 is CASSQGQGAYGYTF. CDR3 sequence (DNA): TGCGCCAGCAGCCAGGGACAGGGGGCCTATGGCTACACCTTC.

Only one count was recorded for this clone. The chain joins TRBV19 to TRBJ2-2; D possibly corresponds to TRBD2 (6 bases). V lost 3 bases to trimming and J lost 3 bases, with 8 bases between them. The CDR3 sequence is 14 residues long. Germline CDR1 and CDR2: LNHDA and SQIVND (reference sequence). CDR3 protein: CASSMSGDTGELFF. The DNA of the CDR3 is TGTGCCAGTAGTATGTCGGGAGACACCGGGGAGCTGTTTTTT. The entire variable domain, with the rest obtained from reference TRBV19 and TRBJ2-2, is as follows: DGGITQSPKYLFRKEGQNVTLSCEQNLNHDAMYWYRQDPGQGLRLIYYSQIVNDFQKGDIAEGYSVSREKKESFPLTVTSAQKNPTAFYLCASSMSGDTGELFFGEGSRLTVL.

The V and J genes are TRBV4-1 and TRBJ1-1; no definite D call. Germline V gene data show CDR1 as MGHRA and CDR2 as YSYEKL. Trimming cost V 1 base and J 3 bases, with 15 bases left between them. CDR3 size: 16 residues. CDR3 protein: CASSQVLVQRDTEAFF. The DNA of the CDR3 is TGCGCCAGCAGCCAAGTCCTGGTTCAACGGGACACTGAAGCTTTCTTT.

This clone was seen only once. The genes are TRBV24-1 and TRBJ2-3; 11 bases map to TRBD2. Looked up from germline, CDR1 is KGHDR and CDR2 is SFDVKD. V shed 4 bases, J shed 6 bases, and the junction held 8 bases outside the gene matches. The CDR3 is made up of 16 amino acids. The CDR3 here is CATSELTSGGGDTQYF. The CDR3 nucleotides read TGTGCCACCAGTGAGCTTACTAGCGGGGGAGGCGATACGCAGTATTTT.

J is TRBJ1-5 and V is TRBV2, with 8 bases lining up with TRBD1. The germline CDR1 and CDR2 sequences are SNHLY and FYNNEI. Trimming took 6 bases from V and 4 from J; bases not matched to a gene: 11. The CDR3 has 16 amino acids. As DNA, the CDR3 is TGTGCCAGCAGAGACAGGGGCCGTTCCGGGAATCAGCCCCAGCATTTT. Translating it yields CASRDRGRSGNQPQHF. Variable domain in full (rest from reference TRBV2 and TRBJ1-5): EPEVTQTPSHQVTQMGQEVILRCVPISNHLYFYWYRQILGQKVEFLVSFYNNEISEKSEIFDDQFSVERPDGSNFTLKIRSTKLEDSAMYFCASRDRGRSGNQPQHFGDGTRLSIL.

A few counts support this clone. The rearrangement links TRBV6-5 to TRBJ2-1; D remains unclear. The CDR3 extends over 15 amino acids. The V end lost 4 bases, the J end lost 0 bases, and 10 bases lay between the germline ends. Germline-derived CDR1 and CDR2 are MNHEY and SVGAGI. The CDR3, as DNA: TGTGCCAGCAGTTTAGAGCAAGTCTCCTACAATGAGCAGTTCTTC. This sequence encodes CASSLEQVSYNEQFF.

V and J are TRBV10-3 and TRBJ1-1, with 12 nucleotides matching TRBD1. The CDR3 spans 17 residues. The germline CDR1 and CDR2 sequences are ENHRY and SYGVKD. With 6 bases clipped from V and 1 base from J, the junction kept 9 bases outside the gene matches. The CDR3 DNA sequence: TGTGCCATCAGGGACGGGACAGGGGGCGCGACGAACACTGAAGCTTTCTTT. It encodes CAIRDGTGGATNTEAFF.

DNA of the CDR3: TGTGCCAGCAGCTTCTACCCCACCTACGAGCAGTACTTC. Protein: CASSFYPTYEQYF. The J gene is TRBJ2-7, the V gene TRBV11-2; D not certain. Germline values: CDR1 SGHAT, CDR2 FQNNGV. V gave up 3 bases and J gave up 2 bases, with 8 bases separating them. This CDR3 region has 13 residues.

The chain joins TRBV12-1 to TRBJ2-3; TRBD1, as called in the table, went unchecked against the DNA. TRBV12-1 is designated a pseudogene. The length of the CDR3 is 12 residues. CDR3 DNA sequence: TGTGCCCGAAGGGGTGCTCCAGATACGCAGTATTTT. Its translation: CARRGAPDTQYF.

At least ten counts were recorded for this clone. The V call is TRBV2, the J call TRBJ2-7; 7 bases agree with TRBD2. This CDR3 region has 13 residues. The V gene end was trimmed by 10 bases and the J gene end by 2 bases; junction bases not matched to a gene: 8. Germline CDR1 SNHLY, CDR2 FYNNEI. The CDR3 nucleotides read TGTGCCATCAGAGGGGAGGGAACCTACGAGCAGTACTTC. As protein: CAIRGEGTYEQYF.

The chain has TRBV7-2 and TRBJ2-7, with TRBD1 identical over 8 bases. CDR1 and CDR2 from the germline V gene are SGHTA and FQGNSA. The V and J ends lost 3 bases and 3 bases, in that order; junction bases with no gene match: 4. There are 14 residues in the CDR3. The CDR3: CASSFLGQGYEQYV. The CDR3, as DNA: TGTGCCAGCAGCTTCCTCGGACAGGGCTACGAGCAGTACGTC.

J is TRBJ2-3 and V is TRBV5-1; 10 nucleotides align to TRBD2. The CDR3 has 17 amino acids. The germline V gene encodes CDR1 SGHRS and CDR2 YFSETQ. Germline trimming cut 3 bases from V and 3 bases from J; bases unmatched to any gene: 10. CDR3 nucleotide sequence: TGCGCCAGCAGCTCCCAATCTAGCGGGGGTTGGACAGATACGCAGTATTTT. It specifies CASSSQSSGGWTDTQYF.

The rearrangement links TRBV27 to TRBJ2-2; D is unresolved. CDR3 size: 15 residues. Trimming shortened V by 2 bases and J by 0 bases, and 7 bases separated the two germline ends. From germline, CDR1 is MNHEY and CDR2 SMNVEV (reference sequence). In DNA, the CDR3 is TGTGCCAGCAGTTTAAAAACACCGAACACCGGGGAGCTGTTTTTT. It codes for CASSLKTPNTGELFF.

This clone occurred once. The chain links TRBV2 to TRBJ2-2, with TRBD1 identical over 10 bases. The CDR3 covers 16 residues. The trim removed 6 bases at V and 2 bases at J, leaving 6 bases unmatched. CDR1 and CDR2 from the germline V gene are SNHLY and FYNNEI. Here the CDR3 DNA reads TGTGCCAGCAGCCCGGGACAGGGGTTTAACACCGGGGAGCTGTTTTTT. This translates into CASSPGQGFNTGELFF. The full variable domain, its missing parts supplied by reference TRBV2 and TRBJ2-2, is EPEVTQTPSHQVTQMGQEVILRCVPISNHLYFYWYRQILGQKVEFLVSFYNNEISEKSEIFDDQFSVERPDGSNFTLKIRSTKLEDSAMYFCASSPGQGFNTGELFFGEGSRLTVL.

This rearrangement joins TRBV27 to TRBJ2-2; 7 nucleotides agree with TRBD1. The germline gives CDR1 MNHEY, CDR2 SMNVEV (reference sequence). With V trimmed by 2 bases and J by 12 bases, 12 bases remained unmatched. The CDR3 length is 15 residues. The chain's CDR3 is CASSLTGEAMGKLFF. Here the CDR3 DNA reads TGTGCCAGCAGTTTAACAGGGGAAGCTATGGGAAAGCTGTTTTTT.